This T cell receptor beta chain appears in the sequencing data of a study of T cells in Graves' hyperthyroidism and ophthalmopathy. As to this clonotype: As yet, its antigen is unknown.

The investigators amplified TCR beta CDR3 regions from RNA transcripts. Primed by the HTBI set, a first-round RT-PCR was run on the TCR CDR3. From the multiplex PCR reads, TCRdb called clonotypes with MiXCR, one entry per CDR3 protein. Of 500,000 to 600,000 distinct CDR3 sequences in the sample, over 45% were seen once. CDR1 is SQVTM and CDR2 is ANQGSEA in the germline V gene. Trimming took off 6 bases at V and 4 bases at J, with 15 bases between the two ends. The CDR3 is 13 residues long. Findings and caveats of the study: The blood repertoire included most of the expanded thyroid clonotypes above 0.001.

The receptor's source is an adult woman with Graves' disease, either hyperthyroidism or ophthalmopathy (not recorded which). The sample was peripheral blood or thyroid tissue (not recorded which). This chain links TRBV29-1 with TRBJ1-2; D is undetermined. CDR3 DNA sequence: TGCAGCGTCACGCGCGTAGGATCCTATGGCTACACCTTC. Residues: CSVTRVGSYGYTF.